Listed here are 15 T cell receptor beta chains from one sample, sequenced in a study of cytomegalovirus exposure and HLA in healthy donors. The PCR used 60 Vbeta and 13 Jbeta primers. Sequencing was performed with immunoSEQ multiplex PCR; in TCRdb, only in-frame clones are kept and a portion is missing. The sample records some 180,000 clones, roughly nine tenths being singletons. Sequenced sample: PBMCs. The source of these receptors is a boy aged 2 to 9 in good health and CMV-seronegative.

This clone was counted a few times. The chain joins TRBV4-1 to TRBJ1-2, with a tentative D call TRBD1 (5 bases). The CDR3 covers 15 residues. The V end was cut by 0 bases, the J end by 5 bases, with 13 bases between. The germline V gene has CDR1 MGHRA and CDR2 YSYEKL. The CDR3 loop reads CASSQEGGTGYGYTF. Here the CDR3 DNA reads TGCGCCAGCAGCCAAGAAGGCGGGACGGGATATGGCTACACCTTC.

This chain joins TRBV27 and TRBJ1-3, with 9 bases lining up with TRBD1. The CDR3 totals 19 residues. The J segment lost 0 bases and the V segment lost 5 bases, leaving 14 bases of the junction unmatched. Germline V gene sequence: CDR1 MNHEY, CDR2 SMNVEV (reference sequence). The CDR3 sequence: CASSSGTGRIYPSGNTIYF. CDR3 nucleotides: TGTGCCAGCAGTAGCGGGACAGGGAGAATTTATCCCTCTGGAAACACCATATATTTT.

The sample holds a few counts of this clone. The V call is TRBV9, the J call TRBJ2-1, with D maybe TRBD2 (6 bases). Germline V gene sequence: CDR1 SGDLS, CDR2 YYNGEE. The CDR3 is 15 amino acids. V lost 3 bases, J lost 1 base, and 11 bases lay in between. The chain's CDR3 is CASSDSGGSYNEQFF. DNA for the CDR3: TGTGCCAGCAGCGATAGCGGCGGGTCCTACAATGAGCAGTTCTTC.

This clone was recorded a few times. J is TRBJ1-2 and V is TRBV5-4, with 10 bases lining up with TRBD1. The CDR3 loop spans 16 amino acids. V trimming: 0 bases; J trimming: 0 bases; junction bases outside the gene matches: 2. The germline CDR1 and CDR2 sequences are SGHNT and YYREEE (reference sequence). The CDR3 loop reads CASSLGQGATNYGYTF. The CDR3, as DNA: TGTGCCAGCAGCTTGGGACAGGGGGCTACTAACTATGGCTACACCTTC.

The rearrangement joins TRBV2 to TRBJ2-5; 16 nucleotides match TRBD2. This CDR3 contains 17 residues. The junction had 8 bases not matched to a gene; V was cut back by 5 bases and J by 5 bases. CDR1 is SNHLY, CDR2 FYNNEI, per germline. CDR3 protein: CASSPGLAGGRGETQYF. CDR3 nucleotide sequence: TGTGCCAGCAGTCCGGGACTAGCGGGGGGGCGGGGGGAGACCCAGTACTTC.

The rearrangement uses TRBV28 and TRBJ2-1, with 7 nucleotides matching TRBD2. Germline CDR1 and CDR2: MDHEN and SYDVKM. Germline trimming cut 5 bases from V and 7 bases from J; bases unmatched to any gene: 14. This CDR3 spans 16 amino acids. CDR3 sequence: CASSLAAGSGRNEQFF. The DNA for the CDR3 is TGTGCCAGCAGTCTCGCTGCGGGTAGCGGGCGGAATGAGCAGTTCTTC.

The chain carries TRBV19 and TRBJ1-5, with D possibly matching TRBD1 (6 bases). This CDR3 comprises 16 residues. CDR1 LNHDA and CDR2 SQIVND come from the germline V gene (reference sequence). Trimming took off 2 bases at V and 3 bases at J, with 14 bases between the two ends. The CDR3 sequence is CASSISTGSYNQPQHF. The CDR3 bases are TGTGCCAGTAGTATATCGACAGGCTCCTACAATCAGCCCCAGCATTTT.

V usage is TRBV6-5 and J usage is TRBJ1-2; 7 bases line up with TRBD1. Germline V gene sequence: CDR1 MNHEY, CDR2 SVGAGI. V lost 0 bases to trimming and J lost 6 bases; unmatched junction nucleotides: 7. The CDR3 runs 15 residues. CDR3 nucleotides: TGTGCCAGCAGTTACTCAGGGACAGACCGCCATGGCTACACCTTC. Encoded protein: CASSYSGTDRHGYTF.

This clone has more than one count but fewer than ten. The CDR3 protein is CASSRAAVNTEAFF. The CDR3 DNA follows: TGCGCCAGCAGCCGGGCTGCAGTGAACACTGAAGCTTTCTTT. The rearrangement links TRBV4-1 to TRBJ1-1; D is undetermined. V was clipped by 4 bases and J by 0 bases, with 9 bases between them. This CDR3 is built from 14 residues. CDR1 and CDR2 (germline): MGHRA, YSYEKL.

V is TRBV11-3 and J is TRBJ2-2, with 7 bases identical to TRBD2. The CDR3 loop spans 15 amino acids. The germline CDR1 and CDR2 sequences are SGHNT and YENEEA. After removal of 5 bases from V and 1 base from J, the junction contained 4 bases not matched to a gene. For the CDR3, the DNA is TGTGCCAGCAGCAGCAGCGGGATGAACACCGGGGAGCTGTTTTTT. Translating it yields CASSSSGMNTGELFF.

The CDR3 DNA reads TGTGCCAGTCGGACAGCCTATGGGGAAAAACTGTTTTTT. This gives the protein CASRTAYGEKLFF. V usage is TRBV6-5 and J usage is TRBJ1-4; possibly TRBD1 for D (6 bases). Germline lookup yields CDR1 MNHEY and CDR2 SVGAGI. The CDR3 is 13 amino acids. Trimming pared 9 bases from V and 8 bases from J, leaving 16 bases between.

This clone was detected once. The chain has TRBV28 and TRBJ1-6; the match to TRBD1 covers 7 bases. Germline CDR1 and CDR2: MDHEN and SYDVKM. The V segment lost 8 bases and the J segment 10 bases; nucleotides outside the gene matches: 11. The CDR3 is 14 amino acids. The CDR3 is CASRPDRRGSPLHF. DNA for the CDR3: TGTGCCAGCCGACCGGACAGGAGGGGATCACCCCTCCACTTT.

V gene TRBV4-2 combines with J gene TRBJ2-7; TRBD2 matches 9 bases. Germline loops: CDR1 LGHNA, CDR2 YNFKEQ. V lost 1 base, J lost 2 bases, and 9 bases stayed unmatched. CDR3 length: 17 amino acids. The CDR3 spells CASSQAGGGRGPYEQYF. In DNA, the CDR3 is TGTGCCAGCAGCCAAGCGGGTGGCGGGAGGGGCCCCTACGAGCAGTACTTC.

V gene TRBV7-9 combines with J gene TRBJ2-7; 7 bases fit TRBD2. CDR1 is SEHNR and CDR2 is FQNEAQ in the germline V gene (reference sequence). CDR3 length: 16 amino acids. V dropped 4 bases and J dropped 2; count of bases not matched to a gene: 11. The CDR3: CASSSPRGEITYEQYF. The CDR3 DNA is TGTGCCAGCAGCTCCCCCCGGGGGGAGATAACCTACGAGCAGTACTTC.

J is TRBJ1-5 and V is TRBV18; D is possibly TRBD1 (5 bases). Trimming shortened V by 3 bases and J by 6 bases, and 18 bases separated the two germline ends. Germline V gives CDR1 KGHSH, CDR2 LQKENI. This CDR3 region has 16 residues. CDR3 region: CASSPLTVDVGQPQHF. CDR3 nucleotides: TGTGCCAGCTCACCCCTGACAGTGGATGTAGGTCAGCCCCAGCATTTT.